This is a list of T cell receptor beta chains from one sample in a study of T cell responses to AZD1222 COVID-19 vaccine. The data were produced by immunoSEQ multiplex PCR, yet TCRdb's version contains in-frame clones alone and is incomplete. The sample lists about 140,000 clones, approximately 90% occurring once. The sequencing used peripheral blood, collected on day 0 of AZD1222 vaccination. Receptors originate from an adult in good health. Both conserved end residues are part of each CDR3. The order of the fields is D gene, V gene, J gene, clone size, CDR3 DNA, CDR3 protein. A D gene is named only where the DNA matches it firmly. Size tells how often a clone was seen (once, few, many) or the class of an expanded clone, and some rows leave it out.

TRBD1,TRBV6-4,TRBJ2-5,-,TGTGCCAGCAGTGACTCTCCGGGACAGGTTGGTCATTCGGACTTC,CASSDSPGQVGHSDF
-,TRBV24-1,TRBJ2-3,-,TGTGCCACCAGGGACCGATACACAGATACGCAGTATTTT,CATRDRYTDTQYF
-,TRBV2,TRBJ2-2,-,TGTGCCAGCCTTCCGGGGGTCACCGGGGAGCTGTTTTTT,CASLPGVTGELFF
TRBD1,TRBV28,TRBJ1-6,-,TGTGCCAGCAGTCGGACAGGGGATTCCCTCCACTTT,CASSRTGDSLHF
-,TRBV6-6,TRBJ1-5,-,TGTGCCAGCAGTTTAGTCCTTCAGCCCCAGCATTTT,CASSLVLQPQHF
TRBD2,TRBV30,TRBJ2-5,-,TGTGCCTGGAGTGGGGGGGTGGGGGGGTACGAGACCCAGTACTTC,CAWSGGVGGYETQYF
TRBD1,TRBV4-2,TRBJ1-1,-,TGTGCCAGCAGCCAAGTCCCGACAGGGATCACTGAAGCTTTCTTT,CASSQVPTGITEAFF
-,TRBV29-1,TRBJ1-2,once,TGCAGCGGTAAACAGGGAAGCTATGGCTACACCTTC,CSGKQGSYGYTF
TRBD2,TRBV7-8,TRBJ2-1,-,TGTGCCAGCAGCTTAGGACTGGGGACTAGCGGGGACAATGAGCAGTTCTTC,CASSLGLGTSGDNEQFF
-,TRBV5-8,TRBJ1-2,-,TGTGCCAGCAGCTTGGAGCAGGTTGCCCCTGGCTACACCTTC,CASSLEQVAPGYTF
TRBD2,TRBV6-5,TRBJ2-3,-,TGTGCCAGCAGTAGACTAGCGGATACGCAGTATTTT,CASSRLADTQYF
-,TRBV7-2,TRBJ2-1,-,TGTGCCAGCAGCGACACCGGGACGGTGATGAGGCAGTTCTTC,CASSDTGTVMRQFF
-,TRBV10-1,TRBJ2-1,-,TGCGCCAGCAGGAAGAGAGCCAATGAGCAGTTCTTC,CASRKRANEQFF
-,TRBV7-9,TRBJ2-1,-,TGTGCCAGCAGGCTAGGGCGGGGTTACAATGAGCAGTTCTTC,CASRLGRGYNEQFF
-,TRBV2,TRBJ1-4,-,TGTGCCAGCAGTGTCTTCCAGGGACGGCCTGAAAAACTGTTTTTT,CASSVFQGRPEKLFF
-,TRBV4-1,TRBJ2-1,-,TGCGCCAGCAGCCAAGTCCTAGGCCTGGGGGAGCAGTTCTTC,CASSQVLGLGEQFF
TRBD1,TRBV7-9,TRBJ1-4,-,TGTGCCAGCAGTTCAAGGACAGGGACTTCGATGACGTCTAATGAAAAACTGTTTTTT,CASSSRTGTSMTSNEKLFF
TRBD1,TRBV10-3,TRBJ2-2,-,TGTGCCATACTTTTGGGACAGGGAACAGCCGGGGAGCTGTTTTTT,CAILLGQGTAGELFF
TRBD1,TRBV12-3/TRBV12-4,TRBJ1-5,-,TGTGCCAGCAGCGGGACAGTCAATCAGCCCCAGCATTTT,CASSGTVNQPQHF
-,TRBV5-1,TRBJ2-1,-,TGCGCCAGCAGCTTGGCACCGACAGGCTACAATGAGCAGTTCTTC,CASSLAPTGYNEQFF
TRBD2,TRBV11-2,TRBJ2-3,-,TGTGCCAGCAGCCAAAGCGGGGGGGACGCAGATACGCAGTATTTT,CASSQSGGDADTQYF
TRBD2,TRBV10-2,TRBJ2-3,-,TGCGCCAGCTCCCCCCTGAGCGGGGGACCCACAGATACGCAGTATTTT,CASSPLSGGPTDTQYF
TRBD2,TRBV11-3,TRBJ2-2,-,TGTGCCAGCAGCCACGCGTGGCTAGCGGGGGGGCACGCCGGGGAGCTGTTTTTT,CASSHAWLAGGHAGELFF
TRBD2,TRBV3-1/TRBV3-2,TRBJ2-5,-,TGTGCCAGCGTGGGAGGGACTAGCGGGGGCTTCCCGGAGACCCAGTACTTC,CASVGGTSGGFPETQYF
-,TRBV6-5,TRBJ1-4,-,TGTGCCCTTTCAGTGAGTTCAACTAATGAAAAACTGTTTTTT,CALSVSSTNEKLFF
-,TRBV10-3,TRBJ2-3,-,TGTGCCATCAGTGAAGGGGGAGATACGCAGTATTTT,CAISEGGDTQYF
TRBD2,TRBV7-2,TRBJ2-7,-,TGTGCCAGCAGCCTCAGAGGGACTAGCGGGAAAGTATACGAGCAGTACTTC,CASSLRGTSGKVYEQYF
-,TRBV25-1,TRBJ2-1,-,TGTGCCAGCAGTGAATTTGGTTCGGCGGGCGCATCCTACAATGAGCAGTTCTTC,CASSEFGSAGASYNEQFF